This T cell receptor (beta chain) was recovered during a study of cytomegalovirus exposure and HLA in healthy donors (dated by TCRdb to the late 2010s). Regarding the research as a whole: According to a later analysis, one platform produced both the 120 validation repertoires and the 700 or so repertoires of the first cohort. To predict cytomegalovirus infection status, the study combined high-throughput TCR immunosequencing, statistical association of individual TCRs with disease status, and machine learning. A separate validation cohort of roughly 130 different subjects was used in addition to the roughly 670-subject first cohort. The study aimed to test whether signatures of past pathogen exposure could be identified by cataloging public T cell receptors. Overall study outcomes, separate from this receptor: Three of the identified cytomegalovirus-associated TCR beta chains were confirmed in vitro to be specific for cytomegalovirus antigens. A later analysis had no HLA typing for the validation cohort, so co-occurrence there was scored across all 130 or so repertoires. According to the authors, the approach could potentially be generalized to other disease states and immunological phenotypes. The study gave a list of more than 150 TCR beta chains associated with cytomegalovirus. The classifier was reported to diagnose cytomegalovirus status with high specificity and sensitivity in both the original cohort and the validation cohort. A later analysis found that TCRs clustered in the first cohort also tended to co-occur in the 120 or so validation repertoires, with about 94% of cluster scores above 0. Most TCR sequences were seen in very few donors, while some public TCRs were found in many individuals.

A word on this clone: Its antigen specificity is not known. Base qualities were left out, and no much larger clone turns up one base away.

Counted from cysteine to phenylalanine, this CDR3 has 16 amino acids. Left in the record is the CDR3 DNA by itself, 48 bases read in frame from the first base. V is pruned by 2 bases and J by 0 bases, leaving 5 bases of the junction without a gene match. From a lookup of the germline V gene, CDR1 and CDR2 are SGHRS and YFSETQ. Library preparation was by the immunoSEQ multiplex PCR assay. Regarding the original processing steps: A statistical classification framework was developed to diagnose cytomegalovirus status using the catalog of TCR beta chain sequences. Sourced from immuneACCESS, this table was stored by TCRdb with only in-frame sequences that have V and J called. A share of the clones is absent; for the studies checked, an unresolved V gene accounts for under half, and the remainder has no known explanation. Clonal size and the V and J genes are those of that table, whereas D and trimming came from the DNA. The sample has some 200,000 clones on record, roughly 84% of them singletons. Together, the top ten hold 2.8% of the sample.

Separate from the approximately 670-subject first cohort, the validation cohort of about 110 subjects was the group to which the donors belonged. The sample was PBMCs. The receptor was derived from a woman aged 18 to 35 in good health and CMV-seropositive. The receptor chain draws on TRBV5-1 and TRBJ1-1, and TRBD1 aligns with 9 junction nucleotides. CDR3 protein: CASSFRGQGMNTEAFF. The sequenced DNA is TGCGCCAGCAGCTTTCGCGGACAGGGGATGAACACTGAAGCTTTCTTT.